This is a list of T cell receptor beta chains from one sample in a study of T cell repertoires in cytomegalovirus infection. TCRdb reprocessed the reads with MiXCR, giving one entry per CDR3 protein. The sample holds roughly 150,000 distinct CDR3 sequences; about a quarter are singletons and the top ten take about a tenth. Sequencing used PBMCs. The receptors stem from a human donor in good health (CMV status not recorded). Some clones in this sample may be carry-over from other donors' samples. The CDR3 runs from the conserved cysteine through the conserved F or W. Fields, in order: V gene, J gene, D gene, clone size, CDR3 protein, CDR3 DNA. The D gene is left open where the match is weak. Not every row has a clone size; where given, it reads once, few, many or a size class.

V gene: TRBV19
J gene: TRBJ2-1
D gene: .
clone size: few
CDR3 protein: CASSIESRERNEQFF
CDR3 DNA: TGTGCCAGTAGTATAGAATCACGGGAGCGGAATGAGCAGTTCTTC

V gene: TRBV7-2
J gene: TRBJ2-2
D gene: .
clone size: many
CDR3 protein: CASSSRVELFF
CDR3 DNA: TGTGCCAGCAGCTCCCGGGTAGAGTTGTTTTTT

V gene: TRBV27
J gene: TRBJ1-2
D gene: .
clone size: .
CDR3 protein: CASTLNGGANYGYTF
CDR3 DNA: TGTGCCAGCACTTTAAACGGTGGAGCTAACTATGGCTACACCTTC

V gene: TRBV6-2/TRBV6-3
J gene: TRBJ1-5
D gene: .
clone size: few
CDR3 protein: CASSYSGRDIGNQPQHF
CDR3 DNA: TGTGCCAGCAGTTACTCTGGCAGGGACATAGGCAATCAGCCCCAGCATTTT

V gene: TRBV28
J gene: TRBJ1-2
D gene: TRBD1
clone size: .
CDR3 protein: CASSLSSVTGYGYTF
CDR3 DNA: TGTGCCAGCAGTTTAAGTTCTGTGACAGGGTATGGCTACACCTTC

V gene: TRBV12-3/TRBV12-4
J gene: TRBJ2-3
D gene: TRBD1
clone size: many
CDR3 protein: CASTVPGQGEDTQYF
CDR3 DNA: TGTGCCAGCACCGTTCCGGGACAGGGGGAAGATACGCAGTATTTT

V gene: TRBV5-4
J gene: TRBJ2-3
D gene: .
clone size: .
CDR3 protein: CASSLGRPSTDTQYF
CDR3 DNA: TGTGCCAGCAGCTTGGGACGGCCTAGCACAGATACGCAGTATTTT

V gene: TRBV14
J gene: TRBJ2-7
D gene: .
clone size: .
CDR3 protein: CASSQDRGYEQYF
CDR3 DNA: TGTGCCAGCAGCCAAGATCGCGGCTACGAGCAGTACTTC

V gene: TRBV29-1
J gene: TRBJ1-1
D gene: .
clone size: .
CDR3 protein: CSVALYTEAFF
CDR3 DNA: TGCAGCGTCGCCCTATACACTGAAGCTTTCTTT

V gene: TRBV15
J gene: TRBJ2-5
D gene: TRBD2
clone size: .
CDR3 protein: CATSRGGGYQETQYF
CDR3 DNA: TGTGCCACCAGCAGAGGCGGGGGGTACCAAGAGACCCAGTACTTC

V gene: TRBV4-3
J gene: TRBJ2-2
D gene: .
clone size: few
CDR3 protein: CASSQDMDTGELFF
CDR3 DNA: TGCGCCAGCAGCCAAGATATGGACACCGGGGAGCTGTTTTTT

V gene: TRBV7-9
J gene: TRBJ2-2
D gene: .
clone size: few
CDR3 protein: CASSNRAGNTGELFF
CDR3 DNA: TGTGCCAGCAGCAACCGTGCAGGGAACACCGGGGAGCTGTTTTTT

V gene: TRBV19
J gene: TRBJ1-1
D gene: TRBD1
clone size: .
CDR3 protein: CASSMGQGSMNTEAFF
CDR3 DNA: TGTGCCAGTAGTATGGGACAGGGTTCCATGAACACTGAAGCTTTCTTT

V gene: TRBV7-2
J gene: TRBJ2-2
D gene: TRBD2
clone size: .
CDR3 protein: CASNLAGVGTGELFF
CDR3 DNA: TGTGCCAGCAACCTAGCGGGAGTCGGCACCGGGGAGCTGTTTTTT

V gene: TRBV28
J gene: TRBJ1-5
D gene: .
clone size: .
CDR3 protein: CASSLQGMRNQPQHF
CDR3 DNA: TGTGCCAGCAGCTTACAGGGTATGCGCAATCAGCCCCAGCATTTT

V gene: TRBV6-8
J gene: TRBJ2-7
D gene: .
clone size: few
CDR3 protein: CASSYMGASHF
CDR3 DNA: TGTGCCAGCAGTTACATGGGGGCGTCACACTTC

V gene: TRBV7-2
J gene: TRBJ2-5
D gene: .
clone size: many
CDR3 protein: CASSLAGGRGETQYF
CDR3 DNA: TGTGCCAGCAGCTTAGCGGGGGGGCGAGGTGAGACCCAGTACTTC

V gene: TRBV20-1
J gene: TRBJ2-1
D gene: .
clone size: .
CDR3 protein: CSATPSQADNINEQFF
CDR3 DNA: TGCAGTGCTACCCCGTCCCAGGCCGATAATATAAATGAGCAGTTCTTC

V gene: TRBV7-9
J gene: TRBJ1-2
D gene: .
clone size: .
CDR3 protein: CASSLRSDIYGYTF
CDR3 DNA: TGTGCCAGCAGCTTAAGGTCAGATATCTATGGCTACACCTTC

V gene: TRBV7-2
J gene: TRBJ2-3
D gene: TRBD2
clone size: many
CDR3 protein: CASSFNGGGLRDTQYF
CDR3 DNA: TGTGCCAGCAGCTTCAACGGCGGGGGGCTGAGAGATACGCAGTATTTT

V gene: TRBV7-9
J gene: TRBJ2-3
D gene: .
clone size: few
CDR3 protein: CASRGGAIDTQYF
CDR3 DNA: TGTGCCAGCAGGGGGGGGGCCATAGATACGCAGTATTTT